The 17 T cell receptor beta chains presented below share a single source sample, sequenced in a study of blood T cell repertoires in COVID-19. TCRdb's copy holds only in-frame clones and misses some; the assay was immunoSEQ multiplex PCR. The sample comprises around 200,000 clones, around 89% of which are singletons, and around 0.77% rests with the top ten. The specimen sequenced was PBMCs or T cells enriched from blood (not recorded which). The source of these receptors is a woman under 30 who had recovered from COVID-19.

CDR3 residues: CASSLLQGSGYEQYF. In nucleotides, the CDR3 is TGTGCCAGCAGCCTACTACAGGGATCGGGCTACGAGCAGTACTTC. The rearrangement links TRBV4-2 to TRBJ2-7, with a weak D call TRBD1 (6 bases). This CDR3 is built from 15 residues. V was cut by 4 bases and J by 3 bases, with 16 bases left in between. The germline V gene encodes CDR1 LGHNA and CDR2 YNFKEQ.

This sequence joins TRBV27 and TRBJ1-1; 9 bases match TRBD1. The germline gives CDR1 MNHEY, CDR2 SMNVEV (reference sequence). The length of the CDR3 is 13 residues. V shed 5 bases and J 5 bases; nucleotides not matched to a gene: 3. CDR3 bases: TGTGCCAGCAGTACGACAGGGGGGACTGAAGCTTTCTTT. Its translation is CASSTTGGTEAFF.

The genes are TRBV27 and TRBJ2-2, with D unclear. V lost 2 bases and J lost 7, with 23 bases in between. This CDR3 spans 18 amino acids. Germline CDR1 is MNHEY and CDR2 is SMNVEV (reference sequence). The CDR3 spells CASSLRGRQIETYGELFF. The CDR3 DNA follows: TGTGCCAGCAGTTTACGTGGTAGACAAATAGAGACATACGGGGAGCTGTTTTTT.

The rearrangement joins TRBV10-3 to TRBJ1-5; 8 nucleotides agree with TRBD1. With V trimmed by 2 bases and J by 3 bases, 3 bases remained unmatched. This CDR3 has 15 amino acids. CDR1 is ENHRY and CDR2 is SYGVKD in the germline V gene. CDR3 sequence (DNA): TGTGCCATCAGTGAGGGGACAGGCATCAATCAGCCCCAGCATTTT. This gives the protein CAISEGTGINQPQHF.

CDR3 DNA: TGTGCCAGCAGCCAGAGCGGGAGGGTAGCGGTGGTGTACAATGAGCAGTTCTTC. Its protein product is CASSQSGRVAVVYNEQFF. This chain links TRBV7-9 with TRBJ2-1, with TRBD2 identical over 10 bases. The CDR3 covers 18 residues. V shed 5 bases, J shed 4 bases, and the junction held 14 bases outside the gene matches. The germline V gene has CDR1 SEHNR and CDR2 FQNEAQ (reference sequence). Full variable domain (missing parts from reference TRBV7-9 and TRBJ2-1): DTGVSQNPRHKITKRGQNVTFRCDPISEHNRLYWYRQTLGQGPEFLTYFQNEAQLEKSRLLSDRFSAERPKGSFSTLEIQRTEQGDSAMYLCASSQSGRVAVVYNEQFFGPGTRLTVL.

The V and J genes are TRBV5-1 and TRBJ2-5, with 12 bases aligning to TRBD1. V gave up 7 bases and J gave up 5 bases; unmatched junction bases: 6. Germline V gene data show CDR1 as SGHRS and CDR2 as YFSETQ. This CDR3 region has 14 residues. CDR3: CASGDRGLWETQYF. The CDR3 DNA sequence: TGCGCCAGCGGGGACAGGGGGCTGTGGGAGACCCAGTACTTC.

This chain uses TRBV18 with TRBJ1-2; 8 bases are a match to TRBD1. This CDR3 is 15 amino acids long. Germline V gene sequence: CDR1 KGHSH, CDR2 LQKENI. Losses at the gene ends were 6 bases for V and 3 bases for J; bases not matched to a gene: 9. CDR3 sequence reads: CASSSRQGRDYGYTF. The CDR3 DNA reads TGTGCCAGCTCGTCAAGACAGGGGCGAGACTATGGCTACACCTTC.

The chain is built from TRBV27 and TRBJ1-5; possibly TRBD1 for D (5 bases). Trimming shortened V by 5 bases and J by 8 bases, and 10 bases separated the two germline ends. This CDR3 is built from 12 residues. CDR1 MNHEY and CDR2 SMNVEV come from the germline V gene (reference sequence). CDR3 DNA: TGTGCCAGCAGTCCAGGGTGGGAGCCCCAGCATTTT. Its protein product is CASSPGWEPQHF.

The chain uses TRBV20-1 and TRBJ2-7; maybe TRBD1 (5 bases). The CDR3 covers 11 residues. Germline assignment: CDR1 DFQATT and CDR2 SNEGSKA (reference sequence). V shed 3 bases and J shed 4 bases, with 7 bases lying between them. The CDR3: CSASQGYEQYF. CDR3 DNA: TGCAGTGCTAGTCAGGGTTACGAGCAGTACTTC.

This clone occurred once. J is TRBJ1-5 and V is TRBV28; no clear D. V was pared by 9 bases and J by 10 bases, with 22 bases between. CDR3 length: 14 amino acids. The germline gives CDR1 MDHEN, CDR2 SYDVKM. CDR3 protein: CASFNTGFEGPQHF. CDR3 nucleotide sequence: TGTGCCAGTTTTAATACGGGATTCGAGGGACCCCAGCATTTT.

The chain uses TRBV19 and TRBJ1-5; D ambiguous. Trimming took off 3 bases at V and 4 bases at J, with 4 bases between the two ends. The germline V gene has CDR1 LNHDA and CDR2 SQIVND (reference sequence). CDR3 size: 12 residues. CDR3 DNA sequence: TGTGCCAGTAGTATCGGGAATCAGCCCCAGCATTTT. It encodes CASSIGNQPQHF.

V and J are TRBV6-2 or TRBV6-3 and TRBJ2-1; TRBD2 aligns across 7 bases. The germline V gene encodes CDR1 MNHEY and CDR2 SVGEGT. This CDR3 comprises 19 residues. The junction had 13 bases not matched to a gene; V was cut back by 0 bases and J by 2 bases. In DNA form, the CDR3 reads TGTGCCAGCAGTTACTCCGACCTCTCCCTAGCGGCCACCTACAATGAGCAGTTCTTC. Protein product: CASSYSDLSLAATYNEQFF.

The chain couples TRBV5-1 to TRBJ2-7; TRBD2 aligns across 9 bases. The CDR3 has 14 amino acids. Germline loops: CDR1 SGHRS, CDR2 YFSETQ. J was trimmed by 3 bases and V by 2 bases; bases with no gene match: 3. This CDR3 reads CASSFSTSGYEQYF. CDR3 DNA sequence: TGCGCCAGCAGCTTCTCGACTAGCGGCTACGAGCAGTACTTC.

In DNA, the CDR3 is TGTGCCAGCAGCAATTGGAGGGGACGGACTAATTCACCCCTCCACTTT. This codes for CASSNWRGRTNSPLHF. The rearrangement links TRBV5-4 to TRBJ1-6; D is perhaps TRBD1 (5 bases). V lost 4 bases and J lost 6, with 17 bases in between. This CDR3 contains 16 residues. Germline CDR1 and CDR2: SGHNT and YYREEE (reference sequence).

The rearrangement links TRBV27 to TRBJ2-7; D unresolved. Deletions cut 10 bases from V and 6 bases from J, with 16 bases between. Germline loops: CDR1 MNHEY, CDR2 SMNVEV (reference sequence). The CDR3 is 12 residues long. The CDR3 DNA reads as TGTGCCACCCACGGCCCATGGAGCGAGCAGTACTTC. Its protein product is CATHGPWSEQYF.

DNA of the CDR3: TGTGCCAGCAGCCCGCTCACAGGGGGGCAAGCTTTCTTT. Its protein product is CASSPLTGGQAFF. The V and J genes are TRBV28 and TRBJ1-1; 8 nucleotides align to TRBD1. CDR1 and CDR2 (germline): MDHEN, SYDVKM. Germline trimming cut 6 bases from V and 9 bases from J; bases unmatched to any gene: 9. The CDR3 extends over 13 amino acids.

V is TRBV25-1 and J is TRBJ1-5; TRBD1 aligns across 8 bases. Trimming cost V 3 bases and J 7 bases; bases outside gene matches: 5. CDR1 and CDR2 (germline): MGHDK, SYGVNS. This CDR3 has 14 residues. The CDR3 reads CASSDTGGGQPQHF. CDR3 in DNA: TGTGCCAGCAGTGACACAGGGGGAGGACAGCCCCAGCATTTT.